The rows below give T cell receptor beta chains drawn from one sample of a study of shared clonotypes between healthy human individuals. Using immunoSEQ multiplex PCR, the repertoire was profiled, and TCRdb retains in-frame clones only, with some absent. The sample has a few million clones, about 94% seen once. The sample was naive CD4+ T cells sorted from blood. The source of these receptors is a man aged 18 to 29 in good health. Both conserved end residues are trimmed from each CDR3. Fields, in order: J gene, V gene, CDR3 protein.

TRBJ2-7	TRBV27	ASMSRGRLTYEQY
TRBJ2-4	TRBV6-6	ASSSGHIQY
TRBJ1-1	TRBV2	ASSDPGGTEAF
TRBJ2-1	TRBV7-9	ASSSEAPNEQF
TRBJ2-7	TRBV27	ASSLIKGNYEQY
TRBJ2-1	TRBV5-1	ASSSGPNNEQF
TRBJ1-2	TRBV28	ASSLTGGGYT
TRBJ2-6	TRBV6-5	ASRPAAAGANVLT
TRBJ2-1	TRBV9	ASSVTVAGVANEQF
TRBJ2-5	TRBV28	ASSFSTGVETQY
TRBJ2-5	TRBV5-6	ASSSPPRVETQY
TRBJ1-1	TRBV6-5	ASCRSASNTEAF
TRBJ2-1	TRBV5-4	ASSPRAGFENNEQF
TRBJ2-7	TRBV6-6	ASSYTPPSSYEQY
TRBJ1-2	TRBV6-6	ASSYSIGRYGYT
TRBJ1-1	TRBV25-1	ASSESTPRVGNTEAF
TRBJ2-7	TRBV4-1	ASSQFTGTGGYEQY
TRBJ1-5	TRBV6-5	ASSYSRVQPQH
TRBJ2-1	TRBV2	ASSENPAGVGNEQF
TRBJ2-1	TRBV19	ASSILKTSGERNEQF
TRBJ1-3	TRBV2	ASRGRLVGISGNTIY
TRBJ2-3	TRBV5-1	ASSFRSSGRVTDTQY
TRBJ2-1	TRBV7-9	ASSPPWVAGLHNEQF
TRBJ2-2	TRBV6-1	ASRGRTGVTGELF
TRBJ1-2	TRBV7-7	ASSSTHGTPTVNYGYT
TRBJ2-1	TRBV18	ASSPTGISYNEQF
TRBJ1-1	TRBV7-2	ASSRIKLNTEAF
TRBJ2-2	TRBV7-9	ASTLMRTVGGELF